Shown below are 15 T cell receptor beta chains from a single sample sequenced in a study of control samples from healthy donors and cancer patients (dated by TCRdb to the early 2020s). To prepare the library, the immunoSEQ multiplex PCR assay was applied. TCRdb obtained this table from immuneACCESS and retained in-frame rearrangements with V and J assigned. These tables miss some clones; where compared with another copy, unresolved V genes account for less than half of the shortfall, and the remainder is unexplained. This sample has about 140,000 clones in its table, and about 90% of those were observed once. The ten top clones hold approximately 7.2% of the sample. Source material: blood. These receptors were taken from a man younger than 35 in good health.

CDR3 sequence (DNA): TGTGCCAGCAGCTCTTTGGACAGGGGTACCCAGTACTTC. Translation: CASSSLDRGTQYF. The V call is TRBV7-6, the J call TRBJ2-5; 9 nucleotides agree with TRBD1. Germline lookup yields CDR1 SGHVS and CDR2 FNYEAQ. The CDR3 extends over 13 amino acids. V trimming: 4 bases; J trimming: 8 bases; junction bases outside the gene matches: 5.

CDR3 bases: TGTGCCACCGGGGGAGGACTAGCCAAAAACATTCAGTACTTC. Its translation: CATGGGLAKNIQYF. The rearrangement links TRBV15 to TRBJ2-4; tentative D call: TRBD2 (6 bases). The CDR3 spans 14 residues. Between the trimmed V and J ends, which lost 8 bases and 0 bases, there was a span of 11 bases. Germline V lookup: CDR1 LNHNV, CDR2 YYDKDF (reference sequence).

The chain links TRBV27 to TRBJ2-1; 9 bases are shared with TRBD2. This CDR3 comprises 21 residues. Germline V gene data show CDR1 as MNHEY and CDR2 as SMNVEV (reference sequence). J gave up 4 bases and V 0 bases, and 19 bases lay outside the gene matches. The CDR3 is CASSLSGRGGLAGGPYNEQFF. The CDR3 coding sequence is TGTGCCAGCAGTTTATCGGGCCGGGGCGGTCTGGCGGGGGGGCCGTACAATGAGCAGTTCTTC.

The rearrangement links TRBV10-1 to TRBJ2-7; D possibly corresponds to TRBD1 (5 bases). Trimming pared 0 bases from V and 7 bases from J, leaving 10 bases between. CDR1 is WNHNN and CDR2 is SYGVQD in the germline V gene (reference sequence). The CDR3 consists of 13 residues. CDR3 sequence (DNA): TGCGCCAGCAGTGAGTCCAGGGCAGGGGAGCAGTACTTC. Its translation: CASSESRAGEQYF.

The rearrangement links TRBV7-9 to TRBJ1-6; no reliable D call. Germline V lookup: CDR1 SEHNR, CDR2 FQNEAQ (reference sequence). Trimming took off 1 base at V and 9 bases at J, with 13 bases between the two ends. The CDR3 extends over 15 amino acids. The CDR3 DNA follows: TGTGCCAGCAGCTTAGGGACCCGGGCGGGTTCACCCCTCCACTTT. Residues: CASSLGTRAGSPLHF.

V is TRBV7-9 and J is TRBJ2-1, with 8 bases matching TRBD1. Germline V lookup: CDR1 SEHNR, CDR2 FQNEAQ (reference sequence). This CDR3 has 15 residues. Losses at the gene ends were 7 bases for V and 7 bases for J; bases not matched to a gene: 12. The CDR3 sequence is CASNPQGASGNEQFF. DNA for the CDR3: TGTGCCAGCAACCCTCAGGGGGCTAGTGGGAATGAGCAGTTCTTC. Based on the CDR3 plus reference TRBV7-9 and TRBJ2-1, the full variable domain is DTGVSQNPRHKITKRGQNVTFRCDPISEHNRLYWYRQTLGQGPEFLTYFQNEAQLEKSRLLSDRFSAERPKGSFSTLEIQRTEQGDSAMYLCASNPQGASGNEQFFGPGTRLTVL.

In regard to this clone: Additional DNA sequences in this sample encode the identical CDR3. V gene TRBV6-5 combines with J gene TRBJ1-2; possibly TRBD1 for D (5 bases). Germline CDR1 and CDR2: MNHEY and SVGAGI. The length of the CDR3 is 13 residues. The V gene lost 0 bases and the J gene lost 8 bases, with 10 bases spanning the gap. This CDR3 is CASSYSGGEGYTF. In DNA form, the CDR3 reads TGTGCCAGCAGTTACTCGGGGGGAGAGGGCTACACCTTC.

This CDR3 is CASSLAGAFPGNTIYF. DNA for the CDR3: TGTGCCAGCAGCTTGGCCGGGGCATTTCCTGGAAACACCATATATTTT. The chain recombines TRBV5-6 with TRBJ1-3; TRBD1 might be the D (5 bases). With 0 bases removed from V and 2 bases from J, the gap between germline ends came to 12 bases. Germline V gene data show CDR1 as SGHDT and CDR2 as YYEEEE. This CDR3 has 16 amino acids.

The chain joins TRBV6-5 to TRBJ2-5; 9 nucleotides line up with TRBD1. Germline V CDR1 and CDR2: MNHEY, SVGAGI. V trimming: 2 bases; J trimming: 3 bases; junction bases outside the gene matches: 7. CDR3 size: 16 residues. The CDR3 here is CASSYGEWTGEETQYF. CDR3 nucleotides: TGTGCCAGCAGTTACGGCGAATGGACAGGGGAAGAGACCCAGTACTTC.

The chain has TRBV3-1 (or the pseudogene TRBV3-2) and TRBJ1-4; D is unclear. V lost 0 bases, J lost 0 bases, and 8 bases lay in between. This CDR3 contains 16 residues. Germline values: CDR1 LGHDT, CDR2 YNNKEL (reference sequence). The CDR3 nucleotides read TGTGCCAGCAGCCAAGATTTTTGGGCAACTAATGAAAAACTGTTTTTT. Its translation is CASSQDFWATNEKLFF.

The rearrangement links TRBV12-5 to TRBJ2-5; D is ambiguous. V lost 0 bases, J lost 11 bases, and 19 bases lay in between. The CDR3 is made up of 15 amino acids. Germline CDR1 LGHNT, CDR2 FRNRAP. Written as DNA, the CDR3 is TGTGCTAGTGGTTTGGTTCCCCCCGGTCGGCCGGTTCAGTACTTC. This encodes CASGLVPPGRPVQYF. The variable domain in full, with the rest retrieved from reference TRBV12-5 and TRBJ2-5, is DARVTQTPRHKVTEMGQEVTMRCQPILGHNTVFWYRQTMMQGLELLAYFRNRAPLDDSGMPKDRFSAEMPDATLATLKIQPSEPRDSAVYFCASGLVPPGRPVQYFGPGTRLLVL.

This sequence joins TRBV4-1 and TRBJ1-3; D ambiguous. The CDR3 totals 13 residues. Trimming removed 4 bases at V and 4 bases at J, with 8 bases between. Looked up from germline, CDR1 is MGHRA and CDR2 is YSYEKL. In DNA form, the CDR3 reads TGCGCCAGCAGCCCCCTCCGGGGAAACACCATATATTTT. Protein product: CASSPLRGNTIYF.

The chain links TRBV3-1 (or the pseudogene TRBV3-2) to TRBJ1-1; D is unclear. Germline V gene sequence: CDR1 LGHDT, CDR2 YNNKEL (reference sequence). The CDR3 is made up of 13 amino acids. The V gene lost 1 base and the J gene lost 1 base, with 4 bases spanning the gap. In nucleotides, the CDR3 is TGTGCCAGCAGCCAAGGCGCGAACACTGAAGCTTTCTTT. Amino acid sequence: CASSQGANTEAFF.

This clone was picked up one time. The genes are TRBV19 and TRBJ1-1; TRBD1 matches at 9 bases. The CDR3 has 14 amino acids. The germline gives CDR1 LNHDA, CDR2 SQIVND (reference sequence). The trim removed 7 bases at V and 0 bases at J, leaving 3 bases unmatched. The CDR3 DNA reads TGTGCCAGTATGGGGACAGGGTTGAACACTGAAGCTTTCTTT. As protein: CASMGTGLNTEAFF.

The chain recombines TRBV11-2 with TRBJ1-1, with a weak D call TRBD1 (5 bases). Germline V gene sequence: CDR1 SGHAT, CDR2 FQNNGV. This CDR3 is built from 16 residues. V lost 4 bases and J 4 bases, leaving 19 bases between the germline ends. CDR3 sequence reads: CASSSSMYLGGTEAFF. CDR3 DNA: TGTGCCAGCAGCTCTTCGATGTATTTGGGGGGCACTGAAGCTTTCTTT.